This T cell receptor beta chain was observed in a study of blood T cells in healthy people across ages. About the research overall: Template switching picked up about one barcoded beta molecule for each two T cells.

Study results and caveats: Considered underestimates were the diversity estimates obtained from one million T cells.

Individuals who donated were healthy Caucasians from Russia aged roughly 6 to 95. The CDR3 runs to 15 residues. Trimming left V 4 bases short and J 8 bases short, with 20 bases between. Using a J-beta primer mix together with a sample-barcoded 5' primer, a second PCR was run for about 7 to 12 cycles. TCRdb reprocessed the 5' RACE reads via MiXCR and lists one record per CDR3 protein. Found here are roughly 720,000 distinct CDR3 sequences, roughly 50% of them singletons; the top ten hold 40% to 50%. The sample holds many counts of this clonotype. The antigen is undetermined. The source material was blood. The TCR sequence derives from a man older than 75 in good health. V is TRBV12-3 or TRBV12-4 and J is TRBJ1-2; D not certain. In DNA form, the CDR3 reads TGTGCCAGCAGTTATTCCGGCTCCCCCGCCAGCGGCTACACCTTC. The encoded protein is CASSYSGSPASGYTF.